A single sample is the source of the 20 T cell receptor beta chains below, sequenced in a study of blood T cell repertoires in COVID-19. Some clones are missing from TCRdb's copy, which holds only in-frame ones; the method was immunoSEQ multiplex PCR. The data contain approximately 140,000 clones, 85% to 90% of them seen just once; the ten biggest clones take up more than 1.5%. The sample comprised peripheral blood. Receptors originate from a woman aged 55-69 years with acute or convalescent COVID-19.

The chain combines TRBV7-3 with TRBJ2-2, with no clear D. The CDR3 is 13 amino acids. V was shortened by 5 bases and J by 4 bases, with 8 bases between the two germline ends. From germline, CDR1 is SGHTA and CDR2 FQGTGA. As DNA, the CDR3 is TGTGCCAGCAGCCCGCCCGGCACCGGGGAGCTGTTTTTT. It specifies CASSPPGTGELFF.

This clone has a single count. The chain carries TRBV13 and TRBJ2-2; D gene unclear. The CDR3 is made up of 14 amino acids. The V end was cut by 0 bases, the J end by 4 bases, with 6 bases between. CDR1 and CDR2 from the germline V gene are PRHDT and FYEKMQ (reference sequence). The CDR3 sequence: CASSLGRSTGELFF. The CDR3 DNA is TGTGCCAGCAGCTTAGGCAGATCCACCGGGGAGCTGTTTTTT.

The CDR3 spells CASSELRGEKLFF. In nucleotides, the CDR3 is TGTGCCAGCAGTGAGCTCCGGGGGGAAAAACTGTTTTTT. The chain carries TRBV6-2 or TRBV6-3 and TRBJ1-4, with TRBD1 as a possible D gene (5 bases). Germline V gene data show CDR1 as MNHEY and CDR2 as SVGEGT. The CDR3 contains 13 residues. Trimming shortened V by 5 bases and J by 8 bases, and 12 bases separated the two germline ends.

The CDR3 loop is CASSPPGDYGYTF. The CDR3 DNA reads as TGTGCCAGCTCACCGCCAGGGGACTATGGCTACACCTTC. The chain combines TRBV18 with TRBJ1-2; weak D call: TRBD1 (6 bases). CDR3 length: 13 residues. Germline V gene lookup returns CDR1 KGHSH and CDR2 LQKENI. Between the trimmed V and J ends, which lost 3 bases and 3 bases, there was a span of 8 bases.

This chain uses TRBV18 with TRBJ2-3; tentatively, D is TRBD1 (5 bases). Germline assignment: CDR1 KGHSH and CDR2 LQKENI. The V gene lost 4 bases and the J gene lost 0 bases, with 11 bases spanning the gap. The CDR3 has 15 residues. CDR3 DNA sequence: TGTGCCAGCTCACTACGGACACCTAGCACAGATACGCAGTATTTT. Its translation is CASSLRTPSTDTQYF.

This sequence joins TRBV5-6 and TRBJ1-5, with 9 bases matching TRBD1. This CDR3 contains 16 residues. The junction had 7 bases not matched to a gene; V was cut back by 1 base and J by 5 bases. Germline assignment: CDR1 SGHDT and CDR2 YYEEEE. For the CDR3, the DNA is TGTGCCAGCAGCTTGTACAGGGGGCCCCTGGATCAGCCCCAGCATTTT. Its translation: CASSLYRGPLDQPQHF.

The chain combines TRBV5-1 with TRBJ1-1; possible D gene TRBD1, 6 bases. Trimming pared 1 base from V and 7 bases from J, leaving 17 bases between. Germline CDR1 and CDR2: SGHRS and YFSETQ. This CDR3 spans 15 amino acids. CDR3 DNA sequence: TGCGCCAGCAGCTTGTCATACGTAGGGGGTTTTGAAGCTTTCTTT. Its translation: CASSLSYVGGFEAFF.

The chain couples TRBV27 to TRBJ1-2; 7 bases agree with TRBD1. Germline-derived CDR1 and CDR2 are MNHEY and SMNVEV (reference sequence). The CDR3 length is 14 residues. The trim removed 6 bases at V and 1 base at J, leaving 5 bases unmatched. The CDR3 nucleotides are TGTGCCAGCAGGCCGGGACAGCTTAACTATGGCTACACCTTC. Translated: CASRPGQLNYGYTF.

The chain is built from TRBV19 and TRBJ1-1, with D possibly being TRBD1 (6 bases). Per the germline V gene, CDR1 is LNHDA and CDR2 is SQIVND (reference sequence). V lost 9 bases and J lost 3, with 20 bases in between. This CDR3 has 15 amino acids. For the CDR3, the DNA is TGTGCCAGCCATTTTAGGGGGATTTTTTACACTGAAGCTTTCTTT. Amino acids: CASHFRGIFYTEAFF.

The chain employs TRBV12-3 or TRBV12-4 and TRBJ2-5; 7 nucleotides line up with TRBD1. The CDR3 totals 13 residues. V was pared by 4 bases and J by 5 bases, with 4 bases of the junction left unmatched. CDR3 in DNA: TGTGCCAGCAGTTACAGGGGTATGGAGACCCAGTACTTC. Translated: CASSYRGMETQYF.

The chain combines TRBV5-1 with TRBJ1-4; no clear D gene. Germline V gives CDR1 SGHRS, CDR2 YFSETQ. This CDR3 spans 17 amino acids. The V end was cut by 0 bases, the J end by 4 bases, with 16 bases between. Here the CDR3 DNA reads TGCGCCAGCAGCTTGGGGGCCAGTTCTTCGTTTAATGAAAAACTGTTTTTT. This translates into CASSLGASSSFNEKLFF.

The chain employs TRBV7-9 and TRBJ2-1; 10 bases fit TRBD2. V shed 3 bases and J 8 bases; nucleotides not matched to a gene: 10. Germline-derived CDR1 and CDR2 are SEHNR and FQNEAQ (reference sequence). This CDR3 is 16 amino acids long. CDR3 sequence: CASSFPTSGDTHEQFF. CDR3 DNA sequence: TGTGCCAGCAGCTTCCCCACTAGCGGGGATACTCATGAGCAGTTCTTC.

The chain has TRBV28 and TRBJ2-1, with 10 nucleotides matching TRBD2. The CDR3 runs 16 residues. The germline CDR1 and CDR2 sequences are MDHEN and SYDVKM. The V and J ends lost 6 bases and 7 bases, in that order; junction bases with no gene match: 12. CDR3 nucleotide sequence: TGTGCCAGCAGATCCTTTAGCGGGGGGCATTTGAATGAGCAGTTCTTC. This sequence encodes CASRSFSGGHLNEQFF.

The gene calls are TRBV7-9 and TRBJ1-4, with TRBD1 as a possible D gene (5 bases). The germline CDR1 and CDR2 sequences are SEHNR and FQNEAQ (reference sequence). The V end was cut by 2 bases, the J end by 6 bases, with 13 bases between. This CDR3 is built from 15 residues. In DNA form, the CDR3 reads TGTGCCAGCAGCTTAAAGTCCGAAGGGGATGAAAAACTGTTTTTT. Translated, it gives CASSLKSEGDEKLFF.

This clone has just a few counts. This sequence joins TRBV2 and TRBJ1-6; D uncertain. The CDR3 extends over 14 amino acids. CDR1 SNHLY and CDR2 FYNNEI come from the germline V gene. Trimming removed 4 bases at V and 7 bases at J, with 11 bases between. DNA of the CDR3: TGTGCCAGCAGTGTGGAGGGAGGGAATTCACCCCTCCACTTT. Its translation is CASSVEGGNSPLHF.

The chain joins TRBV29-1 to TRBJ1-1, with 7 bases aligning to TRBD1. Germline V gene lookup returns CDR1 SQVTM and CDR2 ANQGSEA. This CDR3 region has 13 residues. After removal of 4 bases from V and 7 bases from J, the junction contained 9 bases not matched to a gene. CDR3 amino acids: CSVVRQGGFEAFF. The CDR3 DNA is TGCAGCGTTGTTCGGCAAGGGGGCTTTGAAGCTTTCTTT.

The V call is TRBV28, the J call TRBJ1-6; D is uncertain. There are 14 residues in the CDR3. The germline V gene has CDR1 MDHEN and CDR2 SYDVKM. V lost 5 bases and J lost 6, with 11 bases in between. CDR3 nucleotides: TGTGCCAGCAGTGGCCCGACACTTAATTCACCCCTCCACTTT. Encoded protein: CASSGPTLNSPLHF.

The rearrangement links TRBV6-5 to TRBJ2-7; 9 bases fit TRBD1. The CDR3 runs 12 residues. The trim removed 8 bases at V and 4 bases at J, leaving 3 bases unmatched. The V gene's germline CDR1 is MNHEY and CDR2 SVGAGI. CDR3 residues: CASRTGDYEQYF. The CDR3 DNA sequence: TGTGCCAGCCGGACAGGGGATTACGAGCAGTACTTC.

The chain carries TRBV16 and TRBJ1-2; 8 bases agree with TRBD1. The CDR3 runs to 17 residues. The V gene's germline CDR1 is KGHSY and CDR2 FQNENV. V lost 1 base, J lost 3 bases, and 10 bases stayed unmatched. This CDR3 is CASSQWYRQGPDYGYTF. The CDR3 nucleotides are TGTGCCAGCAGCCAATGGTATCGACAGGGGCCCGACTATGGCTACACCTTC. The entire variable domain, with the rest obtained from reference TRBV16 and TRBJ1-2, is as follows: GEEVAQTPKHLVRGEGQKAKLYCAPIKGHSYVFWYQQVLKNEFKFLISFQNENVFDETGMPKERFSAKCLPNSPCSLEIQATKLEDSAVYFCASSQWYRQGPDYGYTFGSGTRLTVV.

The CDR3 region has the DNA TGCGCCAGCAGCTTGGCTGTGGAGGGAGTGTATCAAGAGACCCAGTACTTC. It translates to CASSLAVEGVYQETQYF. The chain employs TRBV5-1 and TRBJ2-5; weak D call: TRBD2 (6 bases). The CDR3 consists of 17 residues. The germline CDR1 and CDR2 sequences are SGHRS and YFSETQ. The V end was cut by 0 bases, the J end by 2 bases, with 17 bases between.